Presented here are 27 T cell receptor beta chains from one specimen sequenced in a study of regulatory T cells in long-lasting Graves disease. Construction of the TCR beta libraries employed iRepertoire HTBI primers in conjunction with Arm-PCR of CDR3 regions. Each CDR3 protein is one row after TCRdb ran MiXCR on the multiplex PCR reads. This table has a few hundred thousand distinct CDR3 sequences, about 25% appearing once. Time point here: persistent/refractory GD, antithyroid drugs over 5 years with positive TRAb. Extracted PBMC RNA gave rise to the TCR library. The sample was peripheral blood mononuclear cells (PBMCs), taken when the disease was refractory, from a patient treated with antithyroid drugs. Receptor source: a female donor with Graves disease.

This clonotype occurred a few times. The chain recombines TRBV9 with TRBJ1-2, with a weak D call TRBD1 (5 bases). The CDR3 has 11 residues. In germline, CDR1 is SGDLS, CDR2 YYNGEE. Trimming stripped 4 bases from V and 10 bases from J, with 11 bases between. CDR3 nucleotides: TGTGCCAGCAGCACAGGTGCTATCTACACCTTC. Protein sequence: CASSTGAIYTF.

This clonotype showed up many times. The chain is built from TRBV29-1 and TRBJ1-3; D not resolved. This CDR3 is built from 13 residues. Trimming took 3 bases from V and 0 from J, leaving 6 bases between them. CDR1 is SQVTM and CDR2 is ANQGSEA in the germline V gene. The CDR3 loop reads CSVDDNSGNTIYF. The CDR3 nucleotides are TGCAGCGTTGACGATAACTCTGGAAACACCATATATTTT.

The V gene is TRBV11-2, the J gene TRBJ1-2; no clear D gene. The CDR3 length is 16 residues. V was shortened by 4 bases and J by 0 bases, with 15 bases between the two germline ends. Germline V gene data show CDR1 as SGHAT and CDR2 as FQNNGV. CDR3 nucleotides: TGTGCCAGCAGCTCCGCCATGTCGTCGGCTAACTATGGCTACACCTTC. Protein sequence: CASSSAMSSANYGYTF.

As for this clonotype: One junction end does not reproduce the germline sequence, and a read error may be involved. The CDR3 spells CSARGRIPEIQYF. The CDR3 DNA sequence: TGCAGTGCTAGAGGGCGTATCCCAGAGATCCAGTACTTC. The gene calls are TRBV20-1 and TRBJ2-5; no firm D call. This CDR3 comprises 13 residues. CDR1 is DFQATT and CDR2 is SNEGSKA in the germline V gene (reference sequence).

V usage is TRBV20-1 and J usage is TRBJ1-2; no firm D call. The germline V gene has CDR1 DFQATT and CDR2 SNEGSKA (reference sequence). The CDR3 is 16 residues long. Between the trimmed V and J ends, which lost 2 bases and 1 base, there was a span of 17 bases. The CDR3 loop is CSARSAYQGFNYGYTF. In DNA form, the CDR3 reads TGCAGTGCTAGATCGGCTTACCAAGGGTTTAACTATGGCTACACCTTC.

This clonotype was counted at least ten times. The rearrangement joins TRBV28 to TRBJ1-2; 9 bases agree with TRBD1. This CDR3 spans 15 amino acids. The ends lost 4 bases at V and 5 bases at J; junction bases unmatched: 8. Germline lookup yields CDR1 MDHEN and CDR2 SYDVKM. The CDR3 loop reads CASSSNRGRWYGYTF. The CDR3 coding sequence is TGTGCCAGCAGTTCGAACAGGGGGCGCTGGTATGGCTACACCTTC.

V usage is TRBV20-1 and J usage is TRBJ1-6; TRBD1 might be the D (6 bases). CDR1 is DFQATT and CDR2 is SNEGSKA in the germline V gene (reference sequence). V lost 6 bases and J 6 bases, leaving 15 bases between the germline ends. The CDR3 sequence is 14 residues long. In DNA form, the CDR3 reads TGCAGTGCAAACGACAGGAGGGGTAATTCACCCCTCCACTTT. Encoded protein: CSANDRRGNSPLHF.

In its sample, this clonotype was seen a few times. Here the CDR3 reads CASSTRATGGELFF. CDR3 DNA: TGTGCCAGCAGCACTCGAGCCACGGGCGGGGAGCTGTTTTTT. V gene TRBV3-1 combines with J gene TRBJ2-2; D unclear. Germline assignment: CDR1 LGHDT and CDR2 YNNKEL (reference sequence). There are 14 residues in the CDR3. Trimming removed 5 bases at V and 7 bases at J, with 14 bases between.

This clonotype was observed a few times. The chain recombines TRBV7-6 with TRBJ2-7; D possibly corresponds to TRBD1 (6 bases). V dropped 8 bases and J dropped 6 bases, with 17 bases sitting between them. Germline loops: CDR1 SGHVS, CDR2 FNYEAQ. There are 13 residues in the CDR3. The CDR3 nucleotides read TGTGCCAGCCCAGGGGACCAAGGCTGCGAGCAGTACTTC. Its protein product is CASPGDQGCEQYF.

There are a few counts of this clonotype. V usage is TRBV19 and J usage is TRBJ2-1, with TRBD2 as a possible D gene (6 bases). The germline V and J ends were trimmed by 3 bases and 10 bases, with 16 bases remaining between them. This CDR3 is built from 14 residues. The V gene's germline CDR1 is LNHDA and CDR2 SQIVND (reference sequence). CDR3 region: CASSIGGAAGEQFF. Here the CDR3 DNA reads TGTGCCAGTAGTATCGGGGGTGCGGCCGGAGAGCAGTTCTTC.

V and J are TRBV29-1 and TRBJ2-7, with D maybe TRBD1 (9 bases). V lost 7 bases and J 6 bases, leaving 22 bases between the germline ends. Germline CDR1 reads SQVTM; CDR2 reads ANQGSEA. The length of the CDR3 is 14 residues. The CDR3 DNA reads as TGCAGCGAAAACGAAGGGACAGGGACTAGCGAGCAGTACTTC. Translating it yields CSENEGTGTSEQYF.

The CDR3 protein is CASSHSRTNYEQYF. DNA for the CDR3: TGCGCCAGCAGCCATTCACGGACCAACTACGAGCAGTACTTC. The chain couples TRBV4-3 to TRBJ2-7; D not certain. The germline gives CDR1 LGHNA, CDR2 YSLEER. Trimming left V 3 bases short and J 3 bases short, with 12 bases between. This CDR3 is built from 14 residues.

This chain joins TRBV20-1 and TRBJ1-1, with 7 bases that match TRBD1. V shed 3 bases, J shed 5 bases, and the junction held 12 bases outside the gene matches. Germline lookup yields CDR1 DFQATT and CDR2 SNEGSKA (reference sequence). The CDR3 consists of 15 residues. The CDR3 region is CSASSPGGRSTEAFF. Here the CDR3 DNA reads TGCAGTGCTAGCAGTCCAGGGGGGCGGTCAACTGAAGCTTTCTTT.

Ten or more counts support this clonotype. The chain combines TRBV2 with TRBJ1-1; 11 nucleotides agree with TRBD1. Germline CDR1 is SNHLY and CDR2 is FYNNEI. The CDR3 is 14 amino acids. With 6 bases clipped from V and 3 bases from J, the junction kept 3 bases outside the gene matches. CDR3 protein: CASRGQGGDTEAFF. The CDR3 DNA follows: TGTGCCAGCAGGGGACAGGGGGGAGACACTGAAGCTTTCTTT.

This clonotype was observed many times. This chain connects TRBV20-1 to TRBJ2-6; D might be TRBD2 (5 bases). Germline-derived CDR1 and CDR2 are DFQATT and SNEGSKA (reference sequence). Deletions cut 3 bases from V and 0 bases from J, with 12 bases between. This CDR3 has 16 amino acids. The CDR3 sequence: CSASERSLSGANVLTF. The CDR3 DNA follows: TGCAGTGCTAGTGAGCGGAGCCTCTCTGGGGCCAACGTCCTGACTTTC.

This clonotype has at least ten counts. CDR3 DNA sequence: TGTGCCAGCAGTCCTTCGCAGGGGGCAGGCACTGAAGCTTTCTTT. It is translated as CASSPSQGAGTEAFF. This chain joins TRBV12-3 or TRBV12-4 and TRBJ1-1, with 8 bases aligning to TRBD1. This CDR3 has 15 residues. V was pared by 5 bases and J by 4 bases, with 9 bases of the junction left unmatched.

This clonotype occurred many times. The chain employs TRBV7-2 and TRBJ1-4; 8 bases map to TRBD1. After removal of 5 bases from V and 6 bases from J, the junction contained 11 bases not matched to a gene. The CDR3 sequence is 16 residues long. Per the germline V gene, CDR1 is SGHTA and CDR2 is FQGNSA. The CDR3 nucleotides read TGTGCCAGCAGCCGAACGACGGGCAGGGGGCATGAAAAACTGTTTTTT. Amino acids: CASSRTTGRGHEKLFF.

This clonotype was seen at least ten times. The chain carries TRBV6-1 and TRBJ2-7; D may correspond to TRBD1 or TRBD2 (6 bases each). CDR1 is MNHNS, CDR2 SASEGT, per germline. V was cut by 8 bases and J by 4 bases, with 18 bases left in between. This CDR3 has 14 amino acids. The CDR3 spells CASRRDTWLYEQYF. DNA for the CDR3: TGTGCCAGCCGGAGGGACACCTGGTTGTACGAGCAGTACTTC.

This chain links TRBV6-2 or TRBV6-3 with TRBJ2-7; D may be TRBD1 (5 bases). This CDR3 has 9 amino acids. Germline assignment: CDR1 MNHEY and CDR2 SVGEGT. Trimming took 11 bases from V and 9 from J, leaving 11 bases between them. CDR3 DNA: TGTGCCCTTCAGGGTGGGCAGTACTTC. Protein: CALQGGQYF.

There are a few counts of this clonotype. This rearrangement joins TRBV7-2 to TRBJ1-2; D ambiguous. Trimming shortened V by 1 base and J by 8 bases, and 11 bases separated the two germline ends. The CDR3 totals 13 residues. Germline loops: CDR1 SGHTA, CDR2 FQGNSA. As DNA, the CDR3 is TGTGCCAGCAGCTTAGATCAGCCCGGGGGCTACACCTTC. The encoded protein is CASSLDQPGGYTF.

The chain has TRBV12-3 or TRBV12-4 and TRBJ1-3; no clear D. V lost 4 bases to trimming and J lost 0 bases, with 10 bases between them. The CDR3 is 15 residues long. The CDR3 is CASSYSYSSGNTIYF. As DNA, the CDR3 is TGTGCCAGCAGTTACTCGTACAGCTCTGGAAACACCATATATTTT.

This rearrangement joins TRBV12-3 or TRBV12-4 to TRBJ2-2; no reliable D call. V shed 5 bases and J shed 8 bases, with 3 bases lying between them. The CDR3 is 10 amino acids. This CDR3 is CASSKGELFF. As DNA, the CDR3 is TGTGCCAGCAGTAAGGGGGAGCTGTTTTTT.

This clonotype was detected ten times or more. V gene TRBV7-2 combines with J gene TRBJ1-2; D remains unclear. Germline-derived CDR1 and CDR2 are SGHTA and FQGNSA. Trimming removed 5 bases at V and 1 base at J, with 8 bases between. This CDR3 is built from 13 residues. CDR3: CASSGNGNYGYTF. CDR3 DNA: TGTGCCAGCAGCGGCAACGGTAACTATGGCTACACCTTC.

The J gene is TRBJ2-2, the V gene TRBV5-1; 8 bases fit TRBD2. CDR1 is SGHRS and CDR2 is YFSETQ in the germline V gene. The length of the CDR3 is 16 residues. J was trimmed by 3 bases and V by 3 bases; bases with no gene match: 7. The CDR3: CASSYTISGDTGELFF. Here the CDR3 DNA reads TGCGCCAGCAGCTACACGATTAGCGGGGACACCGGGGAGCTGTTTTTT. The full variable domain, in which reference TRBV5-1 and TRBJ2-2 provide the parts outside the CDR3, is KAGVTQTPRYLIKTRGQQVTLSCSPISGHRSVSWYQQTPGQGLQFLFEYFSETQRNKGNFPGRFSGRQFSNSRSEMNVSTLELGDSALYLCASSYTISGDTGELFFGEGSRLTVL.

This clonotype occurred a few times. At one boundary the junction diverges from the germline segment, which might be a read error. The chain combines TRBV5-1 with TRBJ1-2; no clear D gene. Germline V lookup: CDR1 SGHRS, CDR2 YFSETQ. There are 16 residues in the CDR3. Here the CDR3 DNA reads TGTGCCAGCAGCTTAGGCGTCAGCCTAGAGGAGTTTGGCTACACCTTC. It translates to CASSLGVSLEEFGYTF.

There are a few counts of this clonotype. The V gene is TRBV20-1, the J gene TRBJ2-5; TRBD1 agrees at 7 bases. The V and J ends lost 6 bases and 5 bases, in that order; junction bases with no gene match: 12. Germline assignment: CDR1 DFQATT and CDR2 SNEGSKA (reference sequence). The CDR3 has 14 amino acids. For the CDR3, the DNA is TGCAGTGCCAAGCCGGACAGGCCTGGGGAGACCCAGTACTTC. It codes for CSAKPDRPGETQYF.

The CDR3 coding sequence is TGTGCCAGCAGCTTAGCTGTGGGAGGGCTTGGAGAGCAGTACTTC. The encoded protein is CASSLAVGGLGEQYF. The gene calls are TRBV7-2 and TRBJ2-7; 7 bases agree with TRBD2. Germline V lookup: CDR1 SGHTA, CDR2 FQGNSA. V was pared by 0 bases and J by 7 bases, with 9 bases of the junction left unmatched. This CDR3 is 15 amino acids long.